One and the same sample provided the 15 T cell receptor beta chains below, sequenced in a study of T-cell memory formation after mild COVID-19 (dated by TCRdb to 2020 to 2023). The library was obtained by 5' RACE. This sample was sequenced with an Illumina NovaSeq 6000. Starting from the raw public reads, TCRdb applied fastp trimming at Q25, assembled clones with MiXCR and retained in-frame beta chains. Identical CDR3 protein sequences are pooled into one entry, listed with their most common genes and DNA. The sample has over 120,000 distinct CDR3 sequences on record, 6% to 6.5% of them singletons. Clones ranked in the top ten supply more than 2% of the sample. Sequenced sample: PBMCs or a T cell subset sorted from them (not recorded which). The origin of the receptors is an adult woman who had mild COVID-19 (a few samples of this study predate the infection). The sample titles of this study are shuffled in the database, so cell type and time point are left out; the donor was told from shared clones.

This clonotype was counted at least ten times. The CDR3 region has the DNA TGTGCCAGCAGTTTCGCAGTGAACACTGAAGCTTTCTTT. It yields the protein CASSFAVNTEAFF. J is TRBJ1-1 and V is TRBV12-3 or TRBV12-4; D remains unclear. The V gene lost 3 bases and the J gene lost 0 bases, with 5 bases spanning the gap. The CDR3 is 13 residues long.

This clonotype has just a few counts. The rearrangement links TRBV5-1 to TRBJ2-3, with D unclear. CDR3 length: 12 amino acids. CDR1 is SGHRS, CDR2 YFSETQ, per germline. Trimming took 4 bases from V and 0 from J, leaving 3 bases between them. CDR3 protein: CASSGSTDTQYF. CDR3 bases: TGCGCCAGCAGCGGTAGCACAGATACGCAGTATTTT.

In this sample, this clonotype turned up a few times. This sequence joins TRBV11-2 and TRBJ2-1; 8 bases are shared with TRBD1. V lost 4 bases and J lost 4; bases outside the gene matches: 3. The V gene's germline CDR1 is SGHAT and CDR2 FQNNGV. The CDR3 contains 14 residues. The CDR3 nucleotides read TGTGCCAGCAGCTCCAACAGGGGGTACAATGAGCAGTTCTTC. Amino acids: CASSSNRGYNEQFF.

This clonotype appeared a few times. The chain employs TRBV24-1 and TRBJ2-7; unclear D gene. The length of the CDR3 is 12 residues. In germline, CDR1 is KGHDR, CDR2 SFDVKD. V was pared by 7 bases and J by 4 bases, with 10 bases between. The CDR3 loop reads CATSGGGYEQYF. The CDR3 bases are TGTGCCACCAGCGGCGGCGGATACGAGCAGTACTTC.

This clonotype was counted many times. The genes are TRBV7-2 and TRBJ2-7; the D gene could be TRBD1 or TRBD2 (5 bases each). V gave up 1 base and J gave up 7 bases, with 17 bases separating them. Germline lookup yields CDR1 SGHTA and CDR2 FQGNSA. CDR3 length: 15 amino acids. The CDR3 nucleotides are TGTGCCAGCAGCTTAGGGTTGCGGCCCGAGGGGGAGCAGTACTTC. Its translation is CASSLGLRPEGEQYF.

This clonotype appeared a few times. This chain joins TRBV6-6 and TRBJ2-1; D possibly corresponds to TRBD1 (6 bases). The CDR3 extends over 13 amino acids. The V gene lost 6 bases and the J gene lost 12 bases, with 18 bases spanning the gap. In germline, CDR1 is MNHNY, CDR2 SVGAGI (reference sequence). CDR3 nucleotide sequence: TGTGCCAGCAGCCGTGATACAGGGATACTGCAGTTCTTC. It translates to CASSRDTGILQFF.

In its sample, this clonotype was seen a few times. The chain links TRBV5-1 to TRBJ2-5; either TRBD1 or TRBD2 may supply D (6 bases each). The V and J ends lost 4 bases and 5 bases respectively, with 15 bases between them. This CDR3 is built from 14 residues. The germline V gene encodes CDR1 SGHRS and CDR2 YFSETQ. CDR3 residues: CASSPGAMGETQYF. CDR3 bases: TGCGCCAGCAGCCCGGGGGCGATGGGGGAGACCCAGTACTTC.

This clonotype was counted at least ten times. The rearrangement joins TRBV7-3 to TRBJ2-1; D gene ambiguous. Trimming took off 1 base at V and 4 bases at J, with 11 bases between the two ends. The CDR3 covers 15 residues. Germline V CDR1 and CDR2: SGHTA, FQGTGA. DNA of the CDR3: TGTGCCAGCAGCTTAATGGCAGCGTCGTACAATGAGCAGTTCTTC. Its translation: CASSLMAASYNEQFF.

In this sample, this clonotype turned up a few times. This sequence joins TRBV18 and TRBJ1-1; the match to TRBD1 covers 8 bases. Per germline, CDR1 KGHSH and CDR2 LQKENI. V was clipped by 3 bases and J by 0 bases; unmatched bases: 3. The CDR3 has 15 residues. CDR3 in DNA: TGTGCCAGCTCACCTCGACAGGGGATGAACACTGAAGCTTTCTTT. Translating it yields CASSPRQGMNTEAFF.

This clonotype was counted only a few times. J is TRBJ1-5 and V is TRBV25-1; maybe TRBD1 (5 bases). There are 16 residues in the CDR3. Germline V lookup: CDR1 MGHDK, CDR2 SYGVNS. Deletions cut 4 bases from V and 6 bases from J, with 19 bases between. The CDR3 bases are TGTGCCAGCAGTGGAGGAAGGGGAGCTCCTCCTCAGCCCCAGCATTTT. This gives the protein CASSGGRGAPPQPQHF. Using reference TRBV25-1 and TRBJ1-5 for the parts outside the CDR3, the full variable domain is EADIYQTPRYLVIGTGKKITLECSQTMGHDKMYWYQQDPGMELHLIHYSYGVNSTEKGDLSSESTVSRIRTEHFPLTLESARPSHTSQYLCASSGGRGAPPQPQHFGDGTRLSIL.

The table lists this clonotype with many counts. The chain is built from TRBV6-1 and TRBJ1-1; D gene unclear. Germline loops: CDR1 MNHNS, CDR2 SASEGT. The CDR3 totals 11 residues. V was pared by 8 bases and J by 1 base, with 5 bases between. The CDR3 DNA sequence: TGTGCCAGCGCATGGAACACTGAAGCTTTCTTT. Its protein is CASAWNTEAFF.

This clonotype was seen a handful of times. V is TRBV27 and J is TRBJ2-4, with TRBD2 as a possible D gene (5 bases). The CDR3 length is 14 residues. Germline V gene data show CDR1 as MNHEY and CDR2 as SMNVEV (reference sequence). Trimming removed 2 bases at V and 1 base at J, with 6 bases between. As DNA, the CDR3 is TGTGCCAGCAGTTTAAGAGGGGCCAAAAACATTCAGTACTTC. Translated, it gives CASSLRGAKNIQYF.

This clonotype appeared a single time. CDR3 amino acids: CSARGMAGTGEVEQYF. DNA for the CDR3: TGCAGTGCTAGAGGCATGGCGGGCACCGGGGAGGTCGAGCAGTACTTC. The genes are TRBV20-1 and TRBJ2-7; possible D gene TRBD2, 6 bases. The germline V gene has CDR1 DFQATT and CDR2 SNEGSKA (reference sequence). The CDR3 runs 16 residues. V was clipped by 1 base and J by 6 bases, with 22 bases between them.

J is TRBJ2-7 and V is TRBV4-1; 10 bases line up with TRBD1. Per germline, CDR1 MGHRA and CDR2 YSYEKL. This CDR3 contains 15 residues. The junction had 5 bases not matched to a gene; V was cut back by 1 base and J by 5 bases. CDR3 loop: CASSQGQGARNEQYF. CDR3 sequence (DNA): TGCGCCAGCAGCCAAGGACAGGGGGCGAGGAACGAGCAGTACTTC.

This chain connects TRBV6-5 to TRBJ1-2; D is undetermined. V was cut by 0 bases and J by 1 base, with 9 bases left in between. CDR3 length: 15 amino acids. In germline, CDR1 is MNHEY, CDR2 SVGAGI. The CDR3 loop is CASSYSKRGNYGYTF. CDR3 DNA: TGTGCCAGCAGTTACTCGAAACGGGGTAACTATGGCTACACCTTC.